This TCR beta chain was captured in a study of radiotherapy plus CTLA-4 blockade in lung cancer. Study information: Overall, 18% of patients showed an objective response, while roughly 28% attained disease control. Study observations and caveats: TCR clones of tumor origin grew in blood after radiotherapy plus ipilimumab. Per reports, early blood T cell clone dynamics, plus interferon-beta, forecast response most strongly.

Germline CDR1 is SGHDT and CDR2 is YYEEEE. The CDR3 length is 16 residues. Trimming removed 0 bases at V and 1 base at J, with 11 bases between. A note on this clone: Its antigen is unidentified.

Using immunoSEQ multiplex PCR, the repertoire was profiled, and TCRdb retains in-frame clones only, with some absent. Here the sample spans around 30,000 clones, roughly 70% being singletons. Patients in the study, people with chemo-refractory metastatic non-small-cell lung cancer, received focal radiation plus ipilimumab CTLA-4 blockade. The clonotype originates from a human donor with non-small cell lung cancer that progressed on radiotherapy plus ipilimumab. The chain links TRBV5-6 to TRBJ2-4, with D unclear. The material was peripheral blood, obtained from a patient treated with radiotherapy plus ipilimumab. The CDR3 bases are TGTGCCAGCAGCTTGGAATTATTAGGGGCCAAAAACATTCAGTACTTC. This sequence encodes CASSLELLGAKNIQYF.